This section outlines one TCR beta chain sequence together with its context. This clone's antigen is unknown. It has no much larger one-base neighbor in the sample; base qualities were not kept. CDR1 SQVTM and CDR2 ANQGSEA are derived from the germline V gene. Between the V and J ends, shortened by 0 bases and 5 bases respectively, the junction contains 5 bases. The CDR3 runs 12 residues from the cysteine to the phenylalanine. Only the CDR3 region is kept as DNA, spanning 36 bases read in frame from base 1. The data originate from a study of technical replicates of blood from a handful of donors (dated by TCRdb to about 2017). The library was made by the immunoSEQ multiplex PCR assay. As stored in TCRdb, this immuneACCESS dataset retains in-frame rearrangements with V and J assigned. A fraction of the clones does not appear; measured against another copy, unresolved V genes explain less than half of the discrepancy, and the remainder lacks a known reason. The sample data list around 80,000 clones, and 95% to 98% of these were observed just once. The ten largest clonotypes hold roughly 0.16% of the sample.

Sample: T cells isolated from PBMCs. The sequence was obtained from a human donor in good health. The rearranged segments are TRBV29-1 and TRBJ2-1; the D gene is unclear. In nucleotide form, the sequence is TGCAGCGTTGAAGATTGGCACAATGAGCAGTTCTTC. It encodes CSVEDWHNEQFF.